Below, one T cell receptor beta chain is given with its context. Antigen unknown. The repertoire was sequenced with immunoSEQ multiplex PCR; TCRdb's copy has only in-frame clones and lacks some. The sample lists millions of clones, roughly 95% seen once, with under 0.15% in the top ten. This sample was included in a study of shared clonotypes between healthy human individuals. Study-level results: What naive subsets generally showed was a larger estimated richness than memory subsets showed.

The CDR3 contains 14 residues. Germline CDR1 and CDR2: ENHRY and SYGVKD. Germline trimming cut 10 bases from V and 5 bases from J; bases unmatched to any gene: 9. Material for sequencing was naive CD4+ T cells sorted from blood. Subset here: CD45RA+ positively selected. The chain links TRBV10-3 to TRBJ2-3; 10 bases are shared with TRBD2. The TCR originated in a man between 18 and 29 years old in good health. The chain's CDR3 is CATFSGGWRDTQYF. The CDR3 bases are TGTGCCACTTTTAGCGGGGGGTGGAGAGATACGCAGTATTTT.